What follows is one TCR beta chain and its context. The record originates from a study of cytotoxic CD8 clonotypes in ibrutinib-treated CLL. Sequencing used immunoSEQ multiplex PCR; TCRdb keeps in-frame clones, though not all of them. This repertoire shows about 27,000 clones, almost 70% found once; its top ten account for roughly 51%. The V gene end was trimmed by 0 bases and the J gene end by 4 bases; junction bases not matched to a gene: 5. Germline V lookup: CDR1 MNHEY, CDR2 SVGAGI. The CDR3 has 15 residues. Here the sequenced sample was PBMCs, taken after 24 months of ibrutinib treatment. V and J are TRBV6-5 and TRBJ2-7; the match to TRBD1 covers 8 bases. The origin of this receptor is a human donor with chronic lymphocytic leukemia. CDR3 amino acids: CASSYSQGAGYEQYF. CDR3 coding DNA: TGTGCCAGCAGTTACTCCCAGGGGGCAGGGTACGAGCAGTACTTC.